The rows below give T cell receptor beta chains drawn from one sample of a study of control samples from healthy donors and cancer patients. The assay was immunoSEQ multiplex PCR, and TCRdb's table has in-frame clones only and misses some. Altogether about 50,000 clones are present, about 88% being singletons, with the ten largest covering under 45%. The sequencing input was PBMCs. Receptors were obtained from a man in his forties or fifties with head and neck cancer. Each CDR3 is given with its conserved first and last residue. The D gene is left open where the match is weak. Expanded clones are given a class, and other clones once, few, many or no size at all.

D	J	size	V	CDR3	DNA
-	TRBJ1-2	-	TRBV7-2	CASSSPGSGIIGGYTF	TGTGCCAGCAGCTCACCCGGGTCAGGGATAATAGGTGGCTACACCTTC
TRBD2	TRBJ2-5	-	TRBV6-5	CASSRSGSETQYF	TGTGCCAGCAGCAGAAGCGGGAGTGAGACCCAGTACTTC
-	TRBJ2-5	-	TRBV15	CATSRDPQGQETQYF	TGTGCCACCAGCAGAGATCCCCAGGGGCAAGAGACCCAGTACTTC
TRBD2	TRBJ2-1	few	TRBV29-1	CSVGGLAGGRSQSSYNEQFF	TGCAGCGTTGGGGGACTAGCGGGAGGTCGGTCCCAAAGCTCCTACAATGAGCAGTTCTTC
TRBD2	TRBJ2-3	-	TRBV30	CAWRTSGGPTTQYF	TGTGCCTGGCGGACTAGCGGGGGGCCAACTACGCAGTATTTT
-	TRBJ1-1	few	TRBV7-2	CASSLRHVTNTEAFF	TGTGCCAGCAGCCTGAGACATGTAACTAACACTGAAGCTTTCTTT
-	TRBJ2-3	-	TRBV11-2	CASSPGHTQYF	TGTGCCAGCAGCCCTGGCCATACGCAGTATTTT
TRBD1	TRBJ1-6	-	TRBV6-2/TRBV6-3	CASSQQGNSPLHF	TGTGCCAGCAGCCAACAGGGGAATTCACCCCTCCACTTT
-	TRBJ2-1	-	TRBV5-6	CASSLSGRWGPLNEQFF	TGTGCCAGCAGCTTGAGTGGCAGATGGGGACCATTAAATGAGCAGTTCTTC
-	TRBJ2-7	-	TRBV19	CASSSHQGTEQYF	TGTGCCAGTAGTTCCCACCAGGGTACCGAGCAGTACTTC
-	TRBJ1-3	-	TRBV19	CASSIRGGGSGNTIYF	TGTGCCAGTAGTATTCGGGGGGGAGGCTCTGGAAACACCATATATTTT
TRBD1	TRBJ2-3	once	TRBV27	CASSLGTGIIDTQYF	TGTGCCAGCAGTCTCGGGACAGGCATTATAGATACGCAGTATTTT
-	TRBJ2-5	-	TRBV29-1	CSAPGETQYF	TGCAGCGCCCCTGGGGAGACCCAGTACTTC
-	TRBJ2-7	few	TRBV21-1	CASSKENLAGLSYEQYF	TGTGCCAGCAGCAAAGAGAACCTAGCGGGACTCTCCTACGAGCAGTACTTC
-	TRBJ1-2	-	TRBV19	CASSISFSYGYTF	TGTGCCAGTAGTATTAGTTTCTCGTATGGCTACACCTTC
TRBD1	TRBJ1-5	-	TRBV7-9	CASSTDRDQPQHF	TGTGCCAGCAGCACCGACAGGGACCAGCCCCAGCATTTT
-	TRBJ1-1	-	TRBV5-1	CASSPEGGNTEAFF	TGCGCCAGCAGCCCGGAAGGGGGGAACACTGAAGCTTTCTTT
-	TRBJ1-1	-	TRBV19	CASSIGAGMNTEAFF	TGTGCCAGTAGTATTGGGGCGGGGATGAACACTGAAGCTTTCTTT
-	TRBJ1-5	-	TRBV14	CASSQDSSQPQHF	TGTGCCAGCAGCCAAGACTCGAGTCAGCCCCAGCATTTT
TRBD2	TRBJ2-5	-	TRBV9	CASSVGPRASGEETQYF	TGTGCCAGCAGCGTAGGTCCCAGGGCTAGCGGAGAAGAGACCCAGTACTTC
-	TRBJ2-1	-	TRBV5-1	CASSPQTGTTVEFF	TGCGCCAGCAGCCCCCAAACCGGGACCACAGTCGAGTTCTTC
TRBD1	TRBJ1-2	once	TRBV5-4	CASSLGDRGFGGGYTF	TGTGCCAGCAGCTTGGGGGACAGAGGTTTTGGTGGTGGCTACACCTTC
-	TRBJ2-3	-	TRBV2	CASSLDYTDTQYF	TGTGCCAGCAGTCTGGACTATACAGATACGCAGTATTTT
TRBD1	TRBJ1-5	-	TRBV5-1	CASSLFGQDSNQPQHF	TGCGCCAGCAGCTTGTTCGGACAGGATAGCAATCAGCCCCAGCATTTT
-	TRBJ2-6	-	TRBV4-1	CASSRYISGANVLTF	TGCGCCAGCAGCCGTTACATCTCTGGGGCCAACGTCCTGACTTTC
-	TRBJ1-1	-	TRBV28	CARVGQEPNTEAFF	TGTGCCCGGGTTGGGCAGGAACCTAACACTGAAGCTTTCTTT
-	TRBJ2-2	-	TRBV7-2	CASSLTGELFF	TGTGCCAGCAGCTTAACCGGGGAGCTGTTTTTT